These 6 T cell receptor beta chains came from one sample sequenced in a study of cytomegalovirus exposure and HLA in healthy donors. Primers for the PCR totalled 60 Vbeta and 13 Jbeta. Method: immunoSEQ multiplex PCR; TCRdb's copy keeps in-frame clones and lacks some. The sample has about 130,000 clones; around 80% are singletons. Sequenced input: PBMCs. These receptors all come from a woman aged 45-65 years in good health and CMV-seronegative.

CDR3 sequence: CASSFGGASTDTQYF. CDR3 DNA: TGCGCCAGCAGCTTCGGGGGGGCAAGCACAGATACGCAGTATTTT. The chain is built from TRBV5-1 and TRBJ2-3; 8 bases agree with TRBD2. This CDR3 is built from 15 residues. V was pared by 2 bases and J by 0 bases, with 2 bases of the junction left unmatched. Germline V gene data show CDR1 as SGHRS and CDR2 as YFSETQ.

The sample holds one count of this clone. The junction does not match germline at one end; this may be a read error. This sequence joins TRBV19 and TRBJ1-2; D is undetermined. The CDR3 is made up of 12 amino acids. Germline values: CDR1 LNHDA, CDR2 SQIVND (reference sequence). CDR3 coding DNA: TGTGCCAGCGGGATGGCGGATTATGGCTACCCCTTC. Translated, it gives CASGMADYGYPF.

Written as DNA, the CDR3 is TGTGCCAGCAGCTTAGGTCTACGAGGAGTAACCATATATTTT. Its protein product is CASSLGLRGVTIYF. The V call is TRBV7-2, the J call TRBJ1-3; D is unresolved. With 1 base removed from V and 10 bases from J, the gap between germline ends came to 14 bases. This CDR3 has 14 residues. Germline V CDR1 and CDR2: SGHTA, FQGNSA.

This clone was found a few times. This chain connects TRBV7-9 to TRBJ2-7, with 9 bases identical to TRBD1. The germline V gene has CDR1 SEHNR and CDR2 FQNEAQ (reference sequence). The CDR3 is made up of 15 amino acids. The ends lost 5 bases at V and 1 base at J; junction bases unmatched: 6. Here the CDR3 DNA reads TGTGCCAGCAGCCGGGGACAGGGCCTTTCCTACGAGCAGTACTTC. Translated, it gives CASSRGQGLSYEQYF.

This chain connects TRBV7-2 to TRBJ2-3; 7 bases align to TRBD2. The CDR3 is made up of 16 amino acids. Germline V gene sequence: CDR1 SGHTA, CDR2 FQGNSA. The trim removed 4 bases at V and 0 bases at J, leaving 7 bases unmatched. CDR3 in amino acids: CASSSGLVWSTDTQYF. CDR3 coding DNA: TGTGCCAGCAGCTCAGGACTAGTATGGAGCACAGATACGCAGTATTTT.

Notes on this clone: The junction departs from the called germline gene at one end, perhaps through a read error. The chain couples TRBV25-1 to TRBJ1-2; TRBD1 matches at 9 bases. CDR1 is MGHDK and CDR2 is SYGVNS in the germline V gene. The CDR3 sequence is 17 residues long. DNA for the CDR3: TGTGCCAGCAGTGATCATGGGACAGGGCCGCATAACTATGGCTACCCCTTC. It codes for CASSDHGTGPHNYGYPF.